The 5 T cell receptor beta chains below come from one sample, sequenced in a study of T-cell reconstitution after alpha-beta-depleted transplantation in children. Unique molecular identifiers were incorporated during preparation of the TCRbeta library. One entry per CDR3 protein results from TCRdb running MiXCR on the PCR reads. The repertoire holds some 500,000 distinct CDR3 sequences, about 30% seen once, with 2% to 3% in the top ten. The sequencing here drew on PBMCs from the stem cell graft donor, taken from the stem cell graft. The receptor set was obtained from a human donor who donated a stem cell graft to a child with aplastic anemia.

V is TRBV11-2 and J is TRBJ2-7, with 9 bases aligning to TRBD2. Germline values: CDR1 SGHAT, CDR2 FQNNGV. V trimming: 0 bases; J trimming: 6 bases; junction bases outside the gene matches: 9. The CDR3 runs to 16 residues. CDR3 in DNA: TGTGCCAGCAGCTTAGAGGGGCGGGAGGGCTGGAGCGAGCAGTACTTC. This codes for CASSLEGREGWSEQYF.

The sample holds a few counts of this clonotype. CDR3 protein: CASRNRYTEAFF. Here the CDR3 DNA reads TGTGCCAGCAGGAACAGATATACTGAAGCTTTCTTT. This chain links TRBV6-1 with TRBJ1-1; D is undetermined. In germline, CDR1 is MNHNS, CDR2 SASEGT. V was trimmed by 6 bases and J by 5 bases, leaving 10 bases between them. The CDR3 has 12 amino acids.

This clonotype was counted only a few times. V and J are TRBV5-5 and TRBJ2-3; D is uncertain. The V gene's germline CDR1 is SGHKS and CDR2 YYEKEE (reference sequence). The CDR3 totals 13 residues. Trimming cost V 0 bases and J 2 bases, with 4 bases left between them. CDR3 in amino acids: CASSLADTDTQYF. Here the CDR3 DNA reads TGTGCCAGCAGCTTGGCAGACACAGATACGCAGTATTTT. The complete variable domain, with remaining parts taken from reference TRBV5-5 and TRBJ2-3, reads DAGVTQSPTHLIKTRGQQVTLRCSPISGHKSVSWYQQVLGQGPQFIFQYYEKEERGRGNFPDRFSARQFPNYSSELNVNALLLGDSALYLCASSLADTDTQYFGPGTRLTVL.

The V gene is TRBV18, the J gene TRBJ1-1; D is undetermined. Germline V gene lookup returns CDR1 KGHSH and CDR2 LQKENI. The CDR3 is 16 amino acids. The V gene lost 3 bases and the J gene lost 7 bases, with 21 bases spanning the gap. The CDR3 loop is CASSPLSKGDKIEAFF. DNA for the CDR3: TGTGCCAGCTCACCCCTTTCGAAGGGCGATAAGATTGAAGCTTTCTTT.

This sequence joins TRBV9 and TRBJ1-1; weak D call: TRBD1 (6 bases). The CDR3 contains 15 residues. CDR1 is SGDLS and CDR2 is YYNGEE in the germline V gene. Trimming stripped 3 bases from V and 4 bases from J, with 16 bases between. Written as DNA, the CDR3 is TGTGCCAGCAGCGCCGGACAGCAGTTTAGCACTGAAGCTTTCTTT. Translating it yields CASSAGQQFSTEAFF.